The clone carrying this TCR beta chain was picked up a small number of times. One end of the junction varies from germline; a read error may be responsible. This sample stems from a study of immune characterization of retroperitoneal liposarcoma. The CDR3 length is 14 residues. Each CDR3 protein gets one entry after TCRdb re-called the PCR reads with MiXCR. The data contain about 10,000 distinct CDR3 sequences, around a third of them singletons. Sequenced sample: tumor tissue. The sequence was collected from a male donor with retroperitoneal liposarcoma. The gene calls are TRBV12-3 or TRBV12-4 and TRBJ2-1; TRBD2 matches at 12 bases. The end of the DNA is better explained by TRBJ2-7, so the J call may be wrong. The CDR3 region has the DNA TGTGCCAGCAGTCTAGCGGGAGGGCCCCACGAGCAGTACTTC. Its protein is CASSLAGGPHEQYF.